This is a list of T cell receptor beta chains from one sample in a study of T cells in Graves' hyperthyroidism and ophthalmopathy. A single record per CDR3 protein comes from TCRdb applying MiXCR to the multiplex PCR reads. The table includes roughly 700,000 distinct CDR3 sequences, about a third detected once. The sample consisted of blood. These receptor sequences come from a woman aged 40 to 50 with Graves' hyperthyroidism. Each CDR3 is given with its conserved first and last residue. The D gene is left open where the match is weak. Not every row has a clone size; where given, it reads once, few, many or a size class.

V: TRBV11-3; D: -; J: TRBJ1-1; size: -; CDR3: CASSLEKGVAEAFF; DNA: TGTGCCAGCAGCTTAGAAAAGGGGGTAGCTGAAGCTTTCTTT
V: TRBV6-1; D: -; J: TRBJ2-2; size: -; CDR3: CASSQGAPGELFF; DNA: TGTGCCAGCAGCCAGGGCGCACCCGGGGAGCTGTTTTTT
V: TRBV12-3/TRBV12-4; D: -; J: TRBJ1-2; size: few; CDR3: CASSGGRHYGYTF; DNA: TGTGCCAGCAGCGGGGGTCGTCACTATGGCTACACCTTC
V: TRBV6-1; D: -; J: TRBJ1-2; size: -; CDR3: CASSLPTGVVYGYTF; DNA: TGTGCCAGCAGCCTGCCGACCGGGGTCGTTTATGGCTACACCTTC
V: TRBV7-9; D: TRBD1; J: TRBJ2-7; size: -; CDR3: CASSYRRDRIMNEQYF; DNA: TGTGCCAGCAGTTACCGCCGGGACAGGATTATGAACGAGCAGTACTTC
V: TRBV7-2; D: -; J: TRBJ1-4; size: many; CDR3: CASSQTGGSEKLFF; DNA: TGTGCCAGCAGCCAGACAGGCGGAAGTGAAAAACTGTTTTTT
V: TRBV6-6; D: TRBD1; J: TRBJ1-2; size: -; CDR3: CASSLRDRGSIYYGCTF; DNA: TGTGCCAGCAGCCTCCGGGACAGGGGATCGATATACTATGGCTGCACCTTC
V: TRBV6-2/TRBV6-3; D: -; J: TRBJ2-7; size: few; CDR3: CASSYNIRQYF; DNA: TGTGCCAGCAGTTATAATATAAGGCAGTACTTC
V: TRBV6-1; D: -; J: TRBJ1-1; size: -; CDR3: CASSRAALNTEAFF; DNA: TGTGCCAGCAGTCGGGCAGCCCTGAACACTGAAGCTTTCTTT
V: TRBV24-1; D: -; J: TRBJ2-7; size: -; CDR3: CATSDSDSGFPYEQYF; DNA: TGTGCCACCAGTGACTCAGACAGCGGCTTTCCCTACGAGCAGTACTTC
V: TRBV19; D: -; J: TRBJ1-2; size: few; CDR3: CASSIGALNYGYTF; DNA: TGTGCCAGTAGTATTGGGGCCCTTAACTATGGCTACACCTTC
V: TRBV7-2; D: -; J: TRBJ1-6; size: -; CDR3: CASSYPDSYNSPLHF; DNA: TGTGCCAGCAGCTATCCGGACAGCTATAATTCACCCCTCCACTTT
V: TRBV2; D: TRBD2; J: TRBJ2-3; size: few; CDR3: CASRTSAGDTQYF; DNA: TGTGCCAGCCGGACTAGTGCGGGTGATACGCAGTATTTT
V: TRBV15; D: -; J: TRBJ1-2; size: -; CDR3: CATSRDSPTAYGYTF; DNA: TGTGCCACCAGCAGAGATAGTCCGACCGCCTATGGCTACACCTTC
V: TRBV29-1; D: -; J: TRBJ1-1; size: once; CDR3: CSVGERRNTEAFF; DNA: TGCAGCGTAGGGGAACGCAGGAACACTGAAGCTTTCTTT
V: TRBV2; D: -; J: TRBJ1-2; size: many; CDR3: CASTDERRVGGYTF; DNA: TGTGCCAGCACTGATGAGCGCCGTGTCGGTGGCTACACCTTC
V: TRBV5-1; D: -; J: TRBJ2-7; size: few; CDR3: CASSFRDTSSYEQYF; DNA: TGCGCCAGCAGCTTCCGAGATACCTCTTCCTACGAGCAGTACTTC
V: TRBV12-3/TRBV12-4; D: TRBD2; J: TRBJ2-7; size: -; CDR3: CASSFGRQGGLEQYF; DNA: TGTGCCAGCAGTTTCGGGAGGCAGGGAGGTCTCGAGCAGTACTTC